This entry lists 26 T cell receptor beta chains sequenced from one sample in a study of T cell repertoires in cytomegalovirus infection. These receptors' antigens are unknown. TCRdb recomputed calls from the reads with MiXCR, one row per CDR3 protein. This table has 86,000 or so distinct CDR3 sequences, around 25% appearing once. The sample here was CD8+ T cells from cultured PBMCs, taken from culture after CMV antigen stimulation. The receptors were sampled from a human donor in good health (CMV status not recorded). Some clones in this sample may be carry-over from other donors' samples.

This clonotype was detected many times. The J gene is TRBJ2-7, the V gene TRBV6-1, with D possibly TRBD2 on 6 matching bases. The V and J ends lost 7 bases and 4 bases respectively, with 11 bases between them. The V gene's germline CDR1 is MNHNS and CDR2 SASEGT. The CDR3 covers 12 residues. In DNA, the CDR3 is TGTGCCAGCACCTTAGGGACTTACGAGCAGTACTTC. As protein: CASTLGTYEQYF.

This clonotype has more than one count but fewer than ten. CDR3 nucleotide sequence: TGTGCCAGCAGTTTCTCCCGGGACAGGGTGAACACTGAAGCTTTCTTT. It is translated as CASSFSRDRVNTEAFF. V usage is TRBV6-2 or TRBV6-3 and J usage is TRBJ1-1, with 9 bases identical to TRBD1. Germline CDR1 MNHEY, CDR2 SVGEGT. J lost 0 bases, V lost 4 bases, and 6 bases had no gene match. There are 16 residues in the CDR3.

CDR3 coding DNA: TGTGCCAGCAGCGTAGCTACACTAGCGGGGGGCACAGATACGCAGTATTTT. Translation: CASSVATLAGGTDTQYF. The chain recombines TRBV9 with TRBJ2-3; 11 positions match TRBD2. The CDR3 runs to 17 residues. The junction had 4 bases not matched to a gene; V was cut back by 0 bases and J by 1 base. Germline lookup yields CDR1 SGDLS and CDR2 YYNGEE.

The chain has TRBV29-1 and TRBJ2-1, with TRBD2 as a possible D gene (7 bases). V was pared by 7 bases and J by 5 bases, with 15 bases between. The CDR3 has 13 amino acids. Germline CDR1 SQVTM, CDR2 ANQGSEA. CDR3 sequence: CSALGGADNEQFF. The CDR3 DNA reads as TGCAGCGCCCTGGGGGGGGCGGACAATGAGCAGTTCTTC.

The chain links TRBV7-8 to TRBJ2-2, with D possibly matching TRBD2 (6 bases). The CDR3 is 14 residues long. The germline V gene encodes CDR1 SGHVS and CDR2 FQNEAQ. Deletions cut 6 bases from V and 4 bases from J, with 12 bases between. In nucleotides, the CDR3 is TGTGCCAGCAGGACTAGGGGCTCCACCGGGGAGCTGTTTTTT. Encoded protein: CASRTRGSTGELFF.

The genes are TRBV24-1 and TRBJ2-2, with TRBD1 matching 9 bases. Germline-derived CDR1 and CDR2 are KGHDR and SFDVKD. V shed 3 bases, J shed 7 bases, and the junction held 8 bases outside the gene matches. The CDR3 loop spans 16 amino acids. The CDR3 protein is CATSDAGQGSIGELFF. Written as DNA, the CDR3 is TGTGCCACCAGTGATGCCGGACAGGGGTCTATCGGGGAGCTGTTTTTT.

This clonotype was counted at least ten times. This chain joins TRBV7-8 and TRBJ2-7; 8 bases map to TRBD1. CDR3 size: 14 residues. Germline V gives CDR1 SGHVS, CDR2 FQNEAQ. V trimming: 5 bases; J trimming: 2 bases; junction bases outside the gene matches: 5. The CDR3 here is CASSLDRGTYEQYF. Here the CDR3 DNA reads TGTGCCAGCAGCCTCGACAGGGGAACCTACGAGCAGTACTTC.

The sample holds many counts of this clonotype. The chain employs TRBV7-2 and TRBJ1-2; D is uncertain. CDR3 size: 16 residues. Germline assignment: CDR1 SGHTA and CDR2 FQGNSA. Trimming pared 0 bases from V and 6 bases from J, leaving 17 bases between. As DNA, the CDR3 is TGTGCCAGCAGCTTAGCGCTCGCAGCGGGCCTGGATGGCTACACCTTC. Amino acid sequence: CASSLALAAGLDGYTF.

This clonotype occurred many times. The genes are TRBV11-1 and TRBJ1-1; D may be TRBD1 (6 bases). The V gene lost 5 bases and the J gene lost 3 bases, with 13 bases spanning the gap. Per germline, CDR1 SGHAT and CDR2 FQDESV (reference sequence). The CDR3 runs 14 residues. The CDR3 region has the DNA TGTGCCAGCAGCCCATGGACAGTCGACACTGAAGCTTTCTTT. This codes for CASSPWTVDTEAFF. The complete variable domain, with remaining parts taken from reference TRBV11-1 and TRBJ1-1, reads EAEVAQSPRYKITEKSQAVAFWCDPISGHATLYWYRQILGQGPELLVQFQDESVVDDSQLPKDRFSAERLKGVDSTLKIQPAELGDSAMYLCASSPWTVDTEAFFGQGTRLTVV.

There are a few counts of this clonotype. The chain is built from TRBV5-8 and TRBJ1-1, with 8 bases matching TRBD1. From germline, CDR1 is SGHTS and CDR2 YDEGEE. The CDR3 runs to 11 residues. The V and J ends lost 5 bases and 11 bases, in that order; junction bases with no gene match: 5. The CDR3 region is CASSLTGDAFF. For the CDR3, the DNA is TGTGCCAGCAGTTTGACAGGGGATGCTTTCTTT.

The chain is built from TRBV30 and TRBJ2-3; 10 bases agree with TRBD1. The CDR3 runs to 17 residues. Germline CDR1 is GTSNPN and CDR2 is SVGIG (reference sequence). The V segment lost 1 base and the J segment 1 base; nucleotides outside the gene matches: 8. This chain's CDR3 is CAWSGTGTGDGTDTQYF. The CDR3 DNA follows: TGTGCCTGGAGTGGGACCGGGACAGGGGACGGCACAGATACGCAGTATTTT.

The chain uses TRBV27 and TRBJ1-5; TRBD1 matches 9 bases. V was clipped by 6 bases and J by 4 bases; unmatched bases: 10. CDR1 is MNHEY and CDR2 is SMNVEV in the germline V gene (reference sequence). The CDR3 is 16 residues long. Here the CDR3 reads CASRYTGTGKNQPQHF. CDR3 in DNA: TGTGCCAGCAGATACACCGGGACAGGGAAGAATCAGCCCCAGCATTTT.

This clonotype was seen a handful of times. The chain employs TRBV6-5 and TRBJ2-7; D uncertain. From germline, CDR1 is MNHEY and CDR2 SVGAGI. This CDR3 has 14 residues. The germline V and J ends were trimmed by 4 bases and 0 bases, with 10 bases remaining between them. Here the CDR3 reads CASSLSISSYEQYF. The CDR3 nucleotides read TGTGCCAGCAGTTTGTCGATATCCTCCTACGAGCAGTACTTC.

Regarding this clonotype: A much larger clone differs from this one at a single base, so this may be a read error. The CDR3 protein is CATRRDRGVTGELFF. In DNA form, the CDR3 reads TGTGCCACCCGCCGGGACAGGGGTGTGACCGGGGAGCTGTTTTTT. J is TRBJ2-2 and V is TRBV19; 10 bases align to TRBD1. CDR1 and CDR2 from the germline V gene are LNHDA and SQIVND (reference sequence). J gave up 5 bases and V 10 bases, and 10 bases lay outside the gene matches. The CDR3 runs to 15 residues.

The CDR3 here is CASSQGEAEAFF. CDR3 nucleotide sequence: TGTGCCAGCAGCCAGGGGGAGGCTGAAGCTTTCTTT. The V gene is TRBV27, the J gene TRBJ1-1; 7 bases map to TRBD1. The CDR3 loop spans 12 amino acids. Germline-derived CDR1 and CDR2 are MNHEY and SMNVEV (reference sequence). Trimming at V came to 6 bases and at J to 6 bases, leaving 4 bases not matched to a gene.

The sample holds a few counts of this clonotype. The V gene is TRBV9, the J gene TRBJ1-1, with a tentative D call TRBD1 (6 bases). Germline CDR1 is SGDLS and CDR2 is YYNGEE. Deletions cut 4 bases from V and 5 bases from J, with 15 bases between. The CDR3 extends over 14 amino acids. CDR3 region: CASSPSRGFTEAFF. In nucleotides, the CDR3 is TGTGCCAGCAGCCCCAGTAGGGGGTTTACTGAAGCTTTCTTT.

This clonotype appeared a few times. The genes are TRBV5-1 and TRBJ2-5, with TRBD1 matching over 10 bases. The germline V gene has CDR1 SGHRS and CDR2 YFSETQ. The CDR3 runs 16 residues. The V gene end was trimmed by 6 bases and the J gene end by 1 base; junction bases not matched to a gene: 9. The DNA for the CDR3 is TGCGCCAGCATCCTCCGGACAGGGGGGGTCCAAGAGACCCAGTACTTC. As protein: CASILRTGGVQETQYF.

The chain carries TRBV4-1 and TRBJ1-2; weak D call: TRBD1 (5 bases). Germline-derived CDR1 and CDR2 are MGHRA and YSYEKL. The CDR3 runs 16 residues. Trimming shortened V by 0 bases and J by 0 bases, and 11 bases separated the two germline ends. CDR3 bases: TGCGCCAGCAGCCAAGATGAAGGGGTTTCTAACTATGGCTACACCTTC. This encodes CASSQDEGVSNYGYTF.

The chain employs TRBV4-1 and TRBJ1-3; possible D gene TRBD1, 5 bases. The germline gives CDR1 MGHRA, CDR2 YSYEKL. The CDR3 totals 15 residues. Trimming stripped 4 bases from V and 0 bases from J, with 10 bases between. In DNA form, the CDR3 reads TGCGCCAGCAGCCCCGGGACGGTCTCTGGAAACACCATATATTTT. It translates to CASSPGTVSGNTIYF.

This clonotype was seen a handful of times. The rearrangement uses TRBV20-1 and TRBJ2-7, with D uncertain. Germline V gene lookup returns CDR1 DFQATT and CDR2 SNEGSKA (reference sequence). V lost 0 bases and J lost 0, with 12 bases in between. The CDR3 contains 15 residues. The CDR3 region is CSARDLDRSSYEQYF. In DNA, the CDR3 is TGCAGTGCTAGAGATTTGGACCGGAGCTCCTACGAGCAGTACTTC.

V usage is TRBV5-1 and J usage is TRBJ1-1, with a weak D call TRBD1 (5 bases). CDR1 is SGHRS and CDR2 is YFSETQ in the germline V gene. Trimming took 0 bases from V and 4 from J, leaving 7 bases between them. CDR3 length: 13 residues. The CDR3 here is CASSLAGSTEAFF. The CDR3 bases are TGCGCCAGCAGCTTGGCAGGGAGCACTGAAGCTTTCTTT.

This clonotype came up many times. The gene calls are TRBV28 and TRBJ2-1; 7 bases agree with TRBD2. The CDR3 spans 15 residues. The V and J ends lost 2 bases and 6 bases, in that order; junction bases with no gene match: 7. CDR1 MDHEN and CDR2 SYDVKM come from the germline V gene. CDR3 protein: CASSLAGEWSNEQFF. The CDR3 coding sequence is TGTGCCAGCAGTTTAGCGGGGGAGTGGTCCAATGAGCAGTTCTTC.

This clonotype was counted ten times or more. The chain carries TRBV19 and TRBJ2-7; 11 nucleotides align to TRBD1. Per germline, CDR1 LNHDA and CDR2 SQIVND (reference sequence). Trimming cost V 0 bases and J 4 bases; bases outside gene matches: 11. This CDR3 is built from 18 residues. This CDR3 reads CASSIDLPGQGAPYEQYF. In DNA form, the CDR3 reads TGTGCCAGTAGTATAGATCTTCCCGGACAGGGGGCGCCGTACGAGCAGTACTTC.

This clonotype was recorded once. V gene TRBV27 combines with J gene TRBJ1-4; D call uncertain. V was clipped by 6 bases and J by 2 bases, with 10 bases between them. Germline V gene data show CDR1 as MNHEY and CDR2 as SMNVEV (reference sequence). The length of the CDR3 is 14 residues. CDR3 nucleotide sequence: TGTGCCAGCAGCTCCGGACGGACTAATGAAAAACTGTTTTTT. Encoded protein: CASSSGRTNEKLFF.

This chain uses TRBV5-1 with TRBJ1-4; D gene uncertain. Between the trimmed V and J ends, which lost 4 bases and 0 bases, there was a span of 13 bases. The germline V gene has CDR1 SGHRS and CDR2 YFSETQ. CDR3 length equals 16 residues. The CDR3 DNA sequence: TGCGCCAGCAGCGAGGATACCCTTGCAACTAATGAAAAACTGTTTTTT. Encoded protein: CASSEDTLATNEKLFF.

In this sample, this clonotype turned up a few times. CDR3 amino acids: CASNPDRAQFYEQYF. Here the CDR3 DNA reads TGTGCCAGCAATCCGGACAGGGCCCAATTCTACGAGCAGTACTTC. The chain recombines TRBV6-2 or TRBV6-3 with TRBJ2-7; 8 positions match TRBD1. J was trimmed by 3 bases and V by 7 bases; bases with no gene match: 11. This CDR3 has 15 amino acids. Per the germline V gene, CDR1 is MNHEY and CDR2 is SVGEGT.